What follows are 10 T cell receptor beta chains derived from one specimen sequenced in a study of post-analysis software for immune sequencing data. Points from the study as a whole: Five or six TRBV segments, including TRBV5-6, TRBV5-1 and TRBV20-1, were more frequent in patients than controls.

These receptors are not linked to any known antigen. cDNA libraries for TCR beta contained unique molecular identifiers. Each CDR3 protein gets one entry after TCRdb re-called the PCR reads with MiXCR. Of around 260,000 distinct CDR3 sequences in the sample, just over 35% were seen once. The sample consisted of blood. The receptors derive from a girl between 10 and 17 years old with multiple sclerosis.

Comment on this clonotype: This sequence may be a read error, since a much larger clone differs from it by one base. V and J are TRBV2 and TRBJ2-5, with D tentatively TRBD2 (5 bases). This CDR3 has 13 amino acids. V lost 7 bases and J 11 bases, leaving 20 bases between the germline ends. CDR1 is SNHLY, CDR2 FYNNEI, per germline. CDR3 protein: CASTSDSASKQYF. In DNA form, the CDR3 reads TGTGCCAGCACCTCGGACTCCGCTAGCAAGCAGTACTTC.

This clonotype appeared a few times. The chain employs TRBV2 and TRBJ2-1; a weak D match, TRBD1 (6 bases). Trimming shortened V by 5 bases and J by 9 bases, and 17 bases separated the two germline ends. This CDR3 is built from 14 residues. The V gene's germline CDR1 is SNHLY and CDR2 FYNNEI. The CDR3 sequence is CASSTGHGGGEQFF. CDR3 sequence (DNA): TGTGCCAGCAGTACGGGACATGGTGGAGGTGAGCAGTTCTTC.

This clonotype was seen repeatedly, ten times or more. The chain is built from TRBV20-1 and TRBJ2-3; D is unclear. The V end was cut by 1 base, the J end by 5 bases, with 10 bases between. Germline CDR1 and CDR2: DFQATT and SNEGSKA (reference sequence). The CDR3 runs 13 residues. Here the CDR3 reads CSARGRVEDTQYF. The CDR3 coding sequence is TGCAGTGCTAGAGGGCGCGTAGAAGATACGCAGTATTTT.

The chain carries TRBV10-3 and TRBJ2-7, with D uncertain. Germline V lookup: CDR1 ENHRY, CDR2 SYGVKD. Trimming left V 5 bases short and J 0 bases short, with 17 bases between. CDR3 size: 16 residues. In DNA, the CDR3 is TGTGCCATCAGTCCTAGGTTAAGCGCCTTCTCCTACGAGCAGTACTTC. It translates to CAISPRLSAFSYEQYF.

The chain combines TRBV6-4 with TRBJ1-3; D gene ambiguous. Germline V gives CDR1 MRHNA, CDR2 SNTAGT. The CDR3 sequence is 11 residues long. The germline V and J ends were trimmed by 2 bases and 8 bases, with 4 bases remaining between them. CDR3 sequence reads: CASSDGYTIYF. The CDR3 nucleotides are TGTGCCAGCAGTGACGGGTACACCATATATTTT.

There are many counts of this clonotype. The J gene is TRBJ2-1, the V gene TRBV10-3; 12 bases match TRBD2. Germline V gives CDR1 ENHRY, CDR2 SYGVKD. J lost 10 bases, V lost 3 bases, and 1 base had no gene match. This CDR3 contains 13 residues. The CDR3 nucleotides read TGTGCCATCAGTGAACTAGCGGGGGGAGAGCAGTTCTTC. The encoded protein is CAISELAGGEQFF.

With regard to this clonotype: This may come from a read error, since a much larger clone is one base off. The V call is TRBV12-3 or TRBV12-4, the J call TRBJ2-1; TRBD1 might be the D (6 bases). The CDR3 extends over 13 amino acids. The DNA of the CDR3 is TGTGCCAGCAGGTACAGGGTATACAATGGGCAGTTCTTC. It encodes CASRYRVYNGQFF.

The chain combines TRBV29-1 with TRBJ2-5, with 10 bases lining up with TRBD2. CDR3 length: 13 amino acids. V shed 3 bases, J shed 5 bases, and the junction held 3 bases outside the gene matches. Germline CDR1 reads SQVTM; CDR2 reads ANQGSEA. The CDR3 coding sequence is TGCAGCGTTGATCAACTAGCGGGGGAGACCCAGTACTTC. Translated: CSVDQLAGETQYF.

This clonotype was counted many times. The CDR3: CATSDLRSGRPDTQYF. The CDR3, as DNA: TGTGCCACCAGTGATTTGAGGAGCGGGAGGCCAGATACGCAGTATTTT. V usage is TRBV24-1 and J usage is TRBJ2-3; TRBD2 matches at 9 bases. V shed 0 bases, J shed 4 bases, and the junction held 4 bases outside the gene matches. Germline V lookup: CDR1 KGHDR, CDR2 SFDVKD. This CDR3 is 16 amino acids long.

On this clonotype itself: The junction and the germline gene differ at one end; a read error may be behind it. J is TRBJ1-5 and V is TRBV6-5; D might be TRBD1 (5 bases). CDR3 length equals 14 residues. Germline V gene lookup returns CDR1 MNHEY and CDR2 SVGAGI. In nucleotides, the CDR3 is TGTGCCGGCAGCTACTCGGGGGGTTCTCAGCCCCAGCATTTT. Translated: CAGSYSGGSQPQHF.